This TCR beta chain appears in the sequencing data of a study of T-cell reconstitution after alpha-beta-depleted transplantation in children. The authors prepared the TCRbeta library with unique molecular identifiers. MiXCR, applied by TCRdb to the PCR reads, yields one record per CDR3 protein. The data show fewer than 250,000 distinct CDR3 sequences, more than 15% seen once. Trimming took 1 base from V and 8 from J, leaving 9 bases between them. This CDR3 contains 13 residues. Germline CDR1 and CDR2: LGHDT and YNNKEL (reference sequence). The sequence was collected from a male patient aged 2-15 years who had a stem cell transplant for acute lymphoblastic leukemia, so the T cells may come from the graft donor. The chain joins TRBV3-1 to TRBJ2-1; no definite D call. The starting material was PBMCs, mostly from graft donor cells, obtained 360 days after TCRalphabeta/CD19-depleted stem cell transplant. Written as DNA, the CDR3 is TGTGCCAGCAGCCAAGTGCACGGTTATGAGCAGTTCTTC. As protein: CASSQVHGYEQFF.